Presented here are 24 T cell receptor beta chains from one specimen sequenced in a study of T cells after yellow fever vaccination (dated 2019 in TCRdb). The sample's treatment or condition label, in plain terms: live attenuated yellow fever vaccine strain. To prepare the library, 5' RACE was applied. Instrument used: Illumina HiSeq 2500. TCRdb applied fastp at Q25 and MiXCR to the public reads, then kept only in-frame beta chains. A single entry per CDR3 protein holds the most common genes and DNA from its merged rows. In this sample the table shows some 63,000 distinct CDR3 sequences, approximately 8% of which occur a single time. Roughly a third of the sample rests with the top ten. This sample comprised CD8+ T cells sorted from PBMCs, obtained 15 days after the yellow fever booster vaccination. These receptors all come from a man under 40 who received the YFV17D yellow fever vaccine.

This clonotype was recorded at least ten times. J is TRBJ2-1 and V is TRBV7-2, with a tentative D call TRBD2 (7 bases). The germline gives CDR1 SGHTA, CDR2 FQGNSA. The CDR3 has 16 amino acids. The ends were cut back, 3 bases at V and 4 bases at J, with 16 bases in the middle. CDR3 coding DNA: TGTGCCAGCAGCTTGGGGGGGGCAGGGCTATACAATGAGCAGTTCTTC. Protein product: CASSLGGAGLYNEQFF.

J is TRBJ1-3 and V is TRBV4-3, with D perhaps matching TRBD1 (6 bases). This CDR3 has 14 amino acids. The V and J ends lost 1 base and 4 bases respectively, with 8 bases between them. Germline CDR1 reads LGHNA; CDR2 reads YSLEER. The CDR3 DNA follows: TGCGCCAGCAGCCAAGGGGGGCTAGGAAACACCATATATTTT. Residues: CASSQGGLGNTIYF.

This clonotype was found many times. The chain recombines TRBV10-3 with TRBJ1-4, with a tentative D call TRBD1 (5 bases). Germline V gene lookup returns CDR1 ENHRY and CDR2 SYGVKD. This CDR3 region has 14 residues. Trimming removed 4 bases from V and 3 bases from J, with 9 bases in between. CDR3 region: CAISGGGANEKLFF. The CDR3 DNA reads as TGTGCCATCAGTGGCGGGGGAGCTAATGAAAAACTGTTTTTT.

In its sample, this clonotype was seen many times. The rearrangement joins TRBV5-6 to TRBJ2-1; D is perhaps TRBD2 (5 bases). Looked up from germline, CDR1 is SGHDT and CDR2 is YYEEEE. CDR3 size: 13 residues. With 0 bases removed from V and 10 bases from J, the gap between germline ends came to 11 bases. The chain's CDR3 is CASSLAGQREQFF. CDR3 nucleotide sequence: TGTGCCAGCAGCTTGGCGGGCCAGCGGGAGCAGTTCTTC. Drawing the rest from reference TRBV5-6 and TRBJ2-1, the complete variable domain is DAGVTQSPTHLIKTRGQQVTLRCSPKSGHDTVSWYQQALGQGPQFIFQYYEEEERQRGNFPDRFSGHQFPNYSSELNVNALLLGDSALYLCASSLAGQREQFFGPGTRLTVL.

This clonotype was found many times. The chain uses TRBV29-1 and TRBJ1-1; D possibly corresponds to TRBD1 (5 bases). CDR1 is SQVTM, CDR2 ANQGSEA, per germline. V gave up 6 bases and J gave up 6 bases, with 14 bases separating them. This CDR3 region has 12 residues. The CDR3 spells CSVQGVRAEAFF. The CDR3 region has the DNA TGCAGCGTGCAGGGTGTTCGGGCTGAAGCTTTCTTT.

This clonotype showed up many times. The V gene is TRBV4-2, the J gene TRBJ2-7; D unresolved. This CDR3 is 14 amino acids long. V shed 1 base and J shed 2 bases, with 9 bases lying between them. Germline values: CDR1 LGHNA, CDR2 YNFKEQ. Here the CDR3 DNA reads TGTGCCAGCAGCCAAGCAGAAGGACCCTACGAGCAGTACTTC. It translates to CASSQAEGPYEQYF.

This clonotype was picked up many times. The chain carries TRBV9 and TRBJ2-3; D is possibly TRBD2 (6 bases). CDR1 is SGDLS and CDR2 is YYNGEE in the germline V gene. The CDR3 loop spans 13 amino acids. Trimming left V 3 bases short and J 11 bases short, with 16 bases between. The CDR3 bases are TGTGCCAGCAGCGACAGCCGAACGGGGGAGCAGTATTTT. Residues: CASSDSRTGEQYF.

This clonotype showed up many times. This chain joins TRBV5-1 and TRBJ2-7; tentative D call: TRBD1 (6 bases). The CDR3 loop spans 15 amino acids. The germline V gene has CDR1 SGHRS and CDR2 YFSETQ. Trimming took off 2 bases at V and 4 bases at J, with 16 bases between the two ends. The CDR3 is CASSFRAKGDYEQYF. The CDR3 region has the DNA TGCGCCAGCAGCTTCCGGGCCAAGGGGGATTACGAGCAGTACTTC.

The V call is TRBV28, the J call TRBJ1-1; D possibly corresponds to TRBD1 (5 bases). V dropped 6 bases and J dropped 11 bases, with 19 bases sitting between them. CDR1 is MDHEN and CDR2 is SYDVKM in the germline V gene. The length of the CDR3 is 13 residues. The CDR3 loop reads CASRPPGPNEAFF. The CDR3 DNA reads TGTGCCAGCAGGCCCCCGGGACCAAATGAGGCTTTCTTT.

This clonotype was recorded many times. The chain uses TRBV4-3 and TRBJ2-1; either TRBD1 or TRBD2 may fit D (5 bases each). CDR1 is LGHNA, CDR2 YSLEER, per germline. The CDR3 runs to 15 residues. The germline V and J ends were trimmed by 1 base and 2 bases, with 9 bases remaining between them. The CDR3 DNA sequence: TGCGCCAGCAGCCAAGTAGAGGGGCCCTACAATGAGCAGTTCTTC. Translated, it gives CASSQVEGPYNEQFF.

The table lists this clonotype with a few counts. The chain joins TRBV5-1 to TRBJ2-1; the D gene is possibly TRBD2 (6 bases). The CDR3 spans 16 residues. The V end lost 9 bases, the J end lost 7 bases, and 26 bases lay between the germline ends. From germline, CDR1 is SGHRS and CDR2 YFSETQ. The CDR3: CATGGSRETSWNEQFF. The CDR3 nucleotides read TGCGCCACCGGAGGGTCACGGGAGACTAGTTGGAATGAGCAGTTCTTC.

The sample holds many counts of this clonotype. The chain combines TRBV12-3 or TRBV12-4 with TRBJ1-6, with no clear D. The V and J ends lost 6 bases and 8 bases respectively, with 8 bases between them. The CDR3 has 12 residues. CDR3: CASSLIDSPLHF. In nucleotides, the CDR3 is TGTGCCAGCAGCCTTATAGATTCACCCCTCCACTTT.

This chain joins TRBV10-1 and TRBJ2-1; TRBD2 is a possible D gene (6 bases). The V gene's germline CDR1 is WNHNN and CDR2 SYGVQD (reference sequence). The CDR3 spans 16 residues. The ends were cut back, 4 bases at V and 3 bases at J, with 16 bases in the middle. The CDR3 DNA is TGCGCCAGCAGTGGTGGGGGTTCGGGGGTCTACAATGAGCAGTTCTTC. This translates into CASSGGGSGVYNEQFF.

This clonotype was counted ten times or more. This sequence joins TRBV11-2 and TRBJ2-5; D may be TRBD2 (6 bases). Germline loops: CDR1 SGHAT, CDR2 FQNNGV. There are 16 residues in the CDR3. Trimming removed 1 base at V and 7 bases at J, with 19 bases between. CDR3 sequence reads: CASSLAVTTLGGTQYF. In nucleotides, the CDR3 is TGTGCCAGCAGCTTAGCTGTGACAACCCTCGGGGGGACCCAGTACTTC.

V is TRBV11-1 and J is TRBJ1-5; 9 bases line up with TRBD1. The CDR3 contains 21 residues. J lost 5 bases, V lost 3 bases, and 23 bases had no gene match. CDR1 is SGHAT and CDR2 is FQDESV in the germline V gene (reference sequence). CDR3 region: CASSLIPLAGTGPGADQPQHF. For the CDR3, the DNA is TGTGCCAGCAGCTTGATCCCCCTTGCGGGGACAGGGCCGGGGGCCGATCAGCCCCAGCATTTT. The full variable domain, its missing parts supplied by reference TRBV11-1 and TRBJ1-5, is EAEVAQSPRYKITEKSQAVAFWCDPISGHATLYWYRQILGQGPELLVQFQDESVVDDSQLPKDRFSAERLKGVDSTLKIQPAELGDSAMYLCASSLIPLAGTGPGADQPQHFGDGTRLSIL.

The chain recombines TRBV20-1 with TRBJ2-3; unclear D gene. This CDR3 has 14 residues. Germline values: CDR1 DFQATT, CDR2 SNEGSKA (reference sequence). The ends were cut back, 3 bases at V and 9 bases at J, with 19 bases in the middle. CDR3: CSASFEDHFLTQYF. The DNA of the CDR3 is TGCAGTGCTAGTTTCGAGGATCACTTTTTAACGCAGTATTTT.

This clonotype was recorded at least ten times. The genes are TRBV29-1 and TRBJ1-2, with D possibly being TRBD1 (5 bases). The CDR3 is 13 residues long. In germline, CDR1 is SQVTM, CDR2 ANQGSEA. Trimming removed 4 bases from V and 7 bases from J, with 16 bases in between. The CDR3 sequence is CSVGGTGGAGYTF. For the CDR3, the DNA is TGCAGCGTTGGGGGTACAGGTGGGGCTGGCTACACCTTC. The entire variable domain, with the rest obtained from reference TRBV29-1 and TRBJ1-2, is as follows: SAVISQKPSRDICQRGTSLTIQCQVDSQVTMMFWYRQQPGQSLTLIATANQGSEATYESGFVIDKFPISRPNLTFSTLTVSNMSPEDSSIYLCSVGGTGGAGYTFGSGTRLTVV.

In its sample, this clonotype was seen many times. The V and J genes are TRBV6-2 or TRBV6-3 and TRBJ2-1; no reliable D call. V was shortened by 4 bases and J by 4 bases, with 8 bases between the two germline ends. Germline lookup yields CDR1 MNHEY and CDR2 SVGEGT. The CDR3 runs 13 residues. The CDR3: CASSFREYNEQFF. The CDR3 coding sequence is TGTGCCAGCAGTTTCCGCGAATACAATGAGCAGTTCTTC.

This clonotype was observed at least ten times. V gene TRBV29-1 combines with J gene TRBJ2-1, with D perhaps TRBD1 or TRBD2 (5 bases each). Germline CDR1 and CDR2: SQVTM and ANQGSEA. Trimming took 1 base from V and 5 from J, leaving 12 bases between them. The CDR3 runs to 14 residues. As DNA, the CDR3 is TGCAGCGTTGAAGCGGGCCTGGGGGACAATGAGCAGTTCTTC. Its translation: CSVEAGLGDNEQFF.

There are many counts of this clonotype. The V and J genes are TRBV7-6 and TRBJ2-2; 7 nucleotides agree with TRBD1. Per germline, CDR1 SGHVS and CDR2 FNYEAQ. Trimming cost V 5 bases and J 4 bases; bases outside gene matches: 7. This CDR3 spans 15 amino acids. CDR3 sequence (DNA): TGTGCCAGCAGCCTTTTAGGGGGCTCCACCGGGGAGCTGTTTTTT. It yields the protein CASSLLGGSTGELFF.

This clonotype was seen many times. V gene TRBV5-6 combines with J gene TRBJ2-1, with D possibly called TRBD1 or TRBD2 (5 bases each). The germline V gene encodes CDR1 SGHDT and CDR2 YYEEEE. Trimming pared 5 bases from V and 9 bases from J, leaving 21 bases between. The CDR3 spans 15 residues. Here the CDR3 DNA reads TGTGCCAGCAGTGTGAGGGGCAGCGGTTTGGGTGAGCAGTTCTTC. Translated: CASSVRGSGLGEQFF.

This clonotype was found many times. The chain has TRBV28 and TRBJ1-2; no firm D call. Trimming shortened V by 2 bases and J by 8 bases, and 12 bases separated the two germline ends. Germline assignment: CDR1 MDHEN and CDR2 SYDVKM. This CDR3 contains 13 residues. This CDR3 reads CASSLLGFLGYTF. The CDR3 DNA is TGTGCCAGCAGTTTACTAGGGTTCCTCGGCTACACCTTC.

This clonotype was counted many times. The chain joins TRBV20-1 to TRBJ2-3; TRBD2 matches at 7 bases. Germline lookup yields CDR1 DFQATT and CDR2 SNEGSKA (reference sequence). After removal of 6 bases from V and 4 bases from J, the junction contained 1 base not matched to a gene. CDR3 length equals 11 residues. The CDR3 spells CSAREADTQYF. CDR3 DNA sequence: TGCAGTGCACGGGAGGCAGATACGCAGTATTTT.

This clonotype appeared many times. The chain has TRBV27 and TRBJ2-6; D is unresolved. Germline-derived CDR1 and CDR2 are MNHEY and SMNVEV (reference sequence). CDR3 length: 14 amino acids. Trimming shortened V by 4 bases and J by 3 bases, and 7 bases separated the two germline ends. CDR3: CASSYADGANVLTF. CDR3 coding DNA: TGTGCCAGCAGTTATGCAGATGGGGCCAACGTCCTGACTTTC. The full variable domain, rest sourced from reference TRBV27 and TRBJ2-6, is EAQVTQNPRYLITVTGKKLTVTCSQNMNHEYMSWYRQDPGLGLRQIYYSMNVEVTDKGDVPEGYKVSRKEKRNFPLILESPSPNQTSLYFCASSYADGANVLTFGAGSRLTVL.